This T cell receptor (beta chain) is from a study of OX40 agonist ivuxolimab in advanced cancers. Patients who had autoimmune disease history or got systemic immunosuppression were left out. Using immunoSEQ multiplex PCR, the repertoire was profiled, and TCRdb retains in-frame clones only, with some absent. The sample has 50,000 to 65,000 clones; approximately 83% are singletons. CDR1 is SGHAT and CDR2 is FQNNGV in the germline V gene. V gave up 5 bases and J gave up 5 bases; unmatched junction bases: 5. There are 13 residues in the CDR3. Note on this clone: Antigen unknown.

Findings and caveats of the study: On average, CD8+ T cells showed a greater number of expanded clones than CD4+. Within 6 weeks, CD4+ and CD8+ blood T cells expanded clonally at 0.1 to 3.0 mg/kg.

This receptor was identified in an adult with an advanced solid tumor such as melanoma, head and neck, liver or kidney cancer. Here the sequenced sample was CD4+ or CD8+ T cells sorted from blood, taken in a trial of the OX40 agonist ivuxolimab. V and J are TRBV11-2 and TRBJ1-2, with 7 bases lining up with TRBD1. The CDR3 reads CASSRGDSYGYTF. The CDR3 DNA follows: TGTGCCAGCAGCCGTGGGGACAGTTATGGCTACACCTTC.